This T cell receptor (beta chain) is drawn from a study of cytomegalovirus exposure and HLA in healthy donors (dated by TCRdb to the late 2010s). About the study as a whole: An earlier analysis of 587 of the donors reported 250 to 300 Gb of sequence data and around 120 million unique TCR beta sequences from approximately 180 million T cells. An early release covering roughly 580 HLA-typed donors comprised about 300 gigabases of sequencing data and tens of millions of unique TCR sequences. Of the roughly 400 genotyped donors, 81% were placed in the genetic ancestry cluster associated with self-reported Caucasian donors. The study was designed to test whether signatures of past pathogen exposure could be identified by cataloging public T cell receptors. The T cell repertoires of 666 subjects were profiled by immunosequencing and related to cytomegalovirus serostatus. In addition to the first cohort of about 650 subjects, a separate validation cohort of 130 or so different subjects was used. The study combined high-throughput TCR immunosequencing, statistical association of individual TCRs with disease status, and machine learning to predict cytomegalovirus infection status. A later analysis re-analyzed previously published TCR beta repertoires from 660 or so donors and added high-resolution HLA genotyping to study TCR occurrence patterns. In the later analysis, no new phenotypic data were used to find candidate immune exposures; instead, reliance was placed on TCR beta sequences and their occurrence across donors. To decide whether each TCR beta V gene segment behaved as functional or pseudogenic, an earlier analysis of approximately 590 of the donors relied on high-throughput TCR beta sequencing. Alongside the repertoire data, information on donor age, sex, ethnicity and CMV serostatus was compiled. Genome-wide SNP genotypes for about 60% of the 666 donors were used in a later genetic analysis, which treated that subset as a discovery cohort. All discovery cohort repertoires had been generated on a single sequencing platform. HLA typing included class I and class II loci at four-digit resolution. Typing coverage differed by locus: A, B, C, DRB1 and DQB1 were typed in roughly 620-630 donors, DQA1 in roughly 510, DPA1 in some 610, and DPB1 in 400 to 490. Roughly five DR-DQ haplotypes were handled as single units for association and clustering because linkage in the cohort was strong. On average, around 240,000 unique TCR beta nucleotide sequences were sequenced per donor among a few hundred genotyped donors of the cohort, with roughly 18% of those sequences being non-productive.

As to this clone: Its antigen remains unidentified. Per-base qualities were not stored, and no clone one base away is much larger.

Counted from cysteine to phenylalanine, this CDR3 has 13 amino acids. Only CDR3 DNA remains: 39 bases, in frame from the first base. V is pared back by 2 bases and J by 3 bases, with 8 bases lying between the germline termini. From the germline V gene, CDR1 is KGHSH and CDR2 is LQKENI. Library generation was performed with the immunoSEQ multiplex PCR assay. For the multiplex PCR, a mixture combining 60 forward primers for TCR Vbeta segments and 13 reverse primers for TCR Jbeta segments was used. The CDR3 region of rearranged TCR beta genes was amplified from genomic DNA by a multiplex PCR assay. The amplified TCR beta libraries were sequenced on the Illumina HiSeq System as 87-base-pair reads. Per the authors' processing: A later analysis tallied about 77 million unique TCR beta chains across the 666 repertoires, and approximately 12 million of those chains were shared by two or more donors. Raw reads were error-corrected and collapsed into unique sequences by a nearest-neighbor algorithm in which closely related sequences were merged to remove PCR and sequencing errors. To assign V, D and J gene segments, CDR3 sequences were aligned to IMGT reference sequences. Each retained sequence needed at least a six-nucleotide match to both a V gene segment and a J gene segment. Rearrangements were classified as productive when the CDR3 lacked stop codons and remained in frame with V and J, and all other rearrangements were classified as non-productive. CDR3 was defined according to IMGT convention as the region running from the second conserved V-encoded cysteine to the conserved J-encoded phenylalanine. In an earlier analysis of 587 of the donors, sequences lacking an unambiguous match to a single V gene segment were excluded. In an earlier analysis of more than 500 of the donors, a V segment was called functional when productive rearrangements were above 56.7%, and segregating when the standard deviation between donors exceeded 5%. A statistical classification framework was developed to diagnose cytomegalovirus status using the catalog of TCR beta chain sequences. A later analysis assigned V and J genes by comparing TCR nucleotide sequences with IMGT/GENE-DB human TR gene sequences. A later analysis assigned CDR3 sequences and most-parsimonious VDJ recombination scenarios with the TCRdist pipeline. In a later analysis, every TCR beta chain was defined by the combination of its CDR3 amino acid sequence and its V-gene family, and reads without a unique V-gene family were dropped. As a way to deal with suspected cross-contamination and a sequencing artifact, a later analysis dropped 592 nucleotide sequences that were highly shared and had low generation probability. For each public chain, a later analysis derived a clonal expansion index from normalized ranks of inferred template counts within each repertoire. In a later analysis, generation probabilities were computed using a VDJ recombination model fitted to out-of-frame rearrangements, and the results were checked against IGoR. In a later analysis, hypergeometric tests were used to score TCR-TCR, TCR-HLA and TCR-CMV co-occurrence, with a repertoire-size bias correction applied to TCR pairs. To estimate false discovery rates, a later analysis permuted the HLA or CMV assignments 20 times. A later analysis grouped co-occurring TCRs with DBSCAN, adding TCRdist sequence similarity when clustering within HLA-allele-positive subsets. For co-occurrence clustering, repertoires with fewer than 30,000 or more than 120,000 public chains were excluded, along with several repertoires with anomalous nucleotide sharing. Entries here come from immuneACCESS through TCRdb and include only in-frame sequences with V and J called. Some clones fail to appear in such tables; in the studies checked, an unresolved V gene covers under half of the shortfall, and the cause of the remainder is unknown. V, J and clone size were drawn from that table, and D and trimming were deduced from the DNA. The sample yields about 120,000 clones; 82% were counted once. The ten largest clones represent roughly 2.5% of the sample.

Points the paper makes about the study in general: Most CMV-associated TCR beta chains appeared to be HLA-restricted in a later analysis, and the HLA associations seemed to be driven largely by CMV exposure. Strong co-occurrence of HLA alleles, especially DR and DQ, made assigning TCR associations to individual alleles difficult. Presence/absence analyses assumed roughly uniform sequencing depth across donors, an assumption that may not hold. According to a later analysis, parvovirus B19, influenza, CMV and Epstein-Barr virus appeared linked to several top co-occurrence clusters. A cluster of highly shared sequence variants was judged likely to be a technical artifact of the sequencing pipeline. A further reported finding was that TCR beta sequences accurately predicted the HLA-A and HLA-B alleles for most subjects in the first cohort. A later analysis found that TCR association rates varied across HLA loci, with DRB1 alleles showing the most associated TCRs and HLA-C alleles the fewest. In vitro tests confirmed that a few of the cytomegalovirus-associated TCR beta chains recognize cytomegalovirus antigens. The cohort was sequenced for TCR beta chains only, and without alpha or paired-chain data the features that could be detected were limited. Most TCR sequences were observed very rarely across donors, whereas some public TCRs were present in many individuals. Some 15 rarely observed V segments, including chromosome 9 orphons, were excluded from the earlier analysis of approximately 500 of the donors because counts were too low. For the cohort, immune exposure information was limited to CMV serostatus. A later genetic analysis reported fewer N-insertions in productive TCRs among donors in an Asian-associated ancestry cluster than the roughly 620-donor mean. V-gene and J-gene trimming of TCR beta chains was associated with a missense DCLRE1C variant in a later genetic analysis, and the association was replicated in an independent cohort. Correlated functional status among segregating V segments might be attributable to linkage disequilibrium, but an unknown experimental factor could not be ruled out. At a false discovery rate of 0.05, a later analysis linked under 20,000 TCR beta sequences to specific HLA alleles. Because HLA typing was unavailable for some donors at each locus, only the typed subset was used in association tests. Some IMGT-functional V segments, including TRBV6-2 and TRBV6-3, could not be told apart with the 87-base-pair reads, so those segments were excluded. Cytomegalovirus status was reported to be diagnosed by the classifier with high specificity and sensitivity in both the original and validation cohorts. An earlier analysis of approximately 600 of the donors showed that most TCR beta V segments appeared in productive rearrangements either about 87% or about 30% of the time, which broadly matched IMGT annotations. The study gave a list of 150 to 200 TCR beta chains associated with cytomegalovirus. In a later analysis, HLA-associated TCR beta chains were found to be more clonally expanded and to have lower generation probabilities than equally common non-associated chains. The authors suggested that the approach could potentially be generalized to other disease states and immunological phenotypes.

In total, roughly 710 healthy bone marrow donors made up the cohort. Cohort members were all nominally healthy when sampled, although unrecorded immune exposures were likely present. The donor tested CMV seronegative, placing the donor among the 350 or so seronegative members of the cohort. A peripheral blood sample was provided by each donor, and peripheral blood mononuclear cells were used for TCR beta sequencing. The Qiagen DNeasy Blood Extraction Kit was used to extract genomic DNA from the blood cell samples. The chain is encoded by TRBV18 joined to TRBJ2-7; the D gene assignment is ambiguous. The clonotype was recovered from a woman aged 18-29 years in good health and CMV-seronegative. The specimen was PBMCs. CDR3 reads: CASSPGQLYEQYF. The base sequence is TGTGCCAGCTCACCAGGGCAGCTCTACGAGCAGTACTTC. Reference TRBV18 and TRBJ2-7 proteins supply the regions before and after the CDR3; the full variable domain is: NAGVMQNPRHLVRRRGQEARLRCSPMKGHSHVYWYRQLPEEGLKFMVYLQKENIIDESGMPKERFSAEFPKEGPSILRIQQVVRGDSAAYFCASSPGQLYEQYFGPGTRLTVT.